This T cell receptor beta chain was documented in a study of a mutant IDH1 vaccine in newly diagnosed glioma. Study-level background: Across weeks 1, 3, 5, 7, 11, 15, 19 and 23, patients received a vaccination each time, eight in all. Vaccine dosing followed radiotherapy by 4-6 weeks, or accompanied temozolomide cycles. Study-wide results and limits: Among all patients, vaccine-induced immune responses occurred in about 93%.

Notes on this clone: Antigen unknown.

Germline CDR1 is MNHNS and CDR2 is SASEGT. The V end was cut by 3 bases, the J end by 1 base, with 10 bases between. CDR3 length equals 14 residues. TCRdb's table, derived via immunoSEQ multiplex PCR, lists solely in-frame clones and lacks some. Of about 40,000 clones in the sample, roughly 84% were seen once. Time point meaning: week 11, during vaccination. All doses held 300 ug of mutant IDH1 20-mer peptide, with topical imiquimod. The TCR originated in a man aged 35-49 years with glioma. V is TRBV6-1 and J is TRBJ2-7; a weak D match, TRBD1 (5 bases). The source material was PBMCs, sampled from a glioma patient whose treatment included an IDH1 peptide vaccine. DNA of the CDR3: TGTGCCAGCAGTGATTCAGGGATGTCCTACGAGCAGTACTTC. Protein product: CASSDSGMSYEQYF.